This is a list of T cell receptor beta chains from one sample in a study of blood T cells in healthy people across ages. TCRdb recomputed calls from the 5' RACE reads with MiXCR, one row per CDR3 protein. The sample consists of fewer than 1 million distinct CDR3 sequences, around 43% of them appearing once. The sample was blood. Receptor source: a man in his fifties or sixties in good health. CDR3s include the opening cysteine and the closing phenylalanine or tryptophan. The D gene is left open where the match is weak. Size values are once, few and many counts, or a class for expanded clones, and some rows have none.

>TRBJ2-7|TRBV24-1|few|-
CATSDPKLGSYEQYF
TGTGCCACCAGTGACCCAAAATTAGGGTCCTACGAGCAGTACTTC
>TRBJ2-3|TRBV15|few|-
CATSGPRGSEAGTDTQYF
TGTGCCACCAGCGGTCCCCGTGGGTCAGAAGCGGGCACAGATACGCAGTATTTT
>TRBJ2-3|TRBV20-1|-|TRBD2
CSARGTSAFTQYF
TGCAGTGCTAGAGGGACTAGCGCCTTTACGCAGTATTTT
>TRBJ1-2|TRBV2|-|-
CASGLGSAYGYTF
TGTGCCAGCGGTTTGGGATCTGCCTATGGCTACACCTTC
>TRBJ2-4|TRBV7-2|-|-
CASSLVSAAKNIQYF
TGTGCCAGCAGCTTAGTCAGCGCAGCCAAAAACATTCAGTACTTC
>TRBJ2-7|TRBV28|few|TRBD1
CASSRDRPLYEQYF
TGTGCCAGCAGCCGGGACAGGCCCCTCTACGAGCAGTACTTC
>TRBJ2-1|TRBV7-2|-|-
CASSPEGGATYNEQFF
TGTGCCAGCAGCCCAGAGGGGGGGGCCACCTACAATGAGCAGTTCTTC
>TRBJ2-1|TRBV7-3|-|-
CASSLFGNDNEQFF
TGTGCCAGCAGCTTGTTCGGGAACGACAATGAGCAGTTCTTC
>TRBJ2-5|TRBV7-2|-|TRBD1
CASSTGTGHETQYF
TGTGCCAGCAGCACAGGGACAGGGCACGAGACCCAGTACTTC
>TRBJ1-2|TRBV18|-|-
CASSPGQDHYGYTF
TGTGCCAGCTCACCCGGCCAGGATCACTATGGCTACACCTTC
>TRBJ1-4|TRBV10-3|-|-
CAIRGYRNEKLFF
TGTGCCATCCGTGGGTATAGAAATGAAAAACTGTTTTTT
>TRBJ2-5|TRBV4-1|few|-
CASSQDEGGRYAGETQYF
TGCGCCAGCAGCCAAGATGAGGGGGGGCGGTATGCGGGGGAGACCCAGTACTTC
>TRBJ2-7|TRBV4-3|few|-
CASSQASDISYEQYF
TGCGCCAGCAGCCAGGCTAGCGATATCTCCTACGAGCAGTACTTC
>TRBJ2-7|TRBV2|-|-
CASSERPGYDYEQYF
TGTGCCAGCAGTGAAAGGCCGGGCTACGACTACGAGCAGTACTTC
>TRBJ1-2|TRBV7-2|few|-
CASSLGFSTVIDGYTF
TGTGCCAGCAGCTTAGGTTTTTCGACAGTCATAGATGGCTACACCTTC
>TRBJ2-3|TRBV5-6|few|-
CASSFLPRGAYTDTQYF
TGTGCCAGCAGCTTCCTCCCTCGAGGGGCTTACACAGATACGCAGTATTTT
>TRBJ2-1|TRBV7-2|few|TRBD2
CASSKLTSGKQFF
TGTGCCAGCAGCAAATTGACTAGCGGAAAGCAGTTCTTC
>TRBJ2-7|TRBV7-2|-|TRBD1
CASSGDRERVLYEQYF
TGTGCCAGCAGCGGTGACAGGGAAAGGGTGCTCTACGAGCAGTACTTC
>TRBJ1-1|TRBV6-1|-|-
CASIGGVPEAFF
TGTGCCAGCATTGGTGGGGTCCCTGAAGCTTTCTTT
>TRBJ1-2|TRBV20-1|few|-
CSATFGSQGYTF
TGCAGTGCTACGTTTGGGTCCCAGGGCTACACCTTC
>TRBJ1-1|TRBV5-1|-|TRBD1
CASSLGQGVTEAFF
TGCGCCAGCAGCTTGGGACAGGGGGTCACTGAAGCTTTCTTT
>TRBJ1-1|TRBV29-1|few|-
CSVIYTGNTEAFF
TGCAGCGTTATATACACCGGTAACACTGAAGCTTTCTTT
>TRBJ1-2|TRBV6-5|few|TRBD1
CASSYNTGVNYGYTF
TGTGCCAGCAGTTACAATACAGGGGTTAACTATGGCTACACCTTC
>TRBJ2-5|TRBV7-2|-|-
CASSGVYTETQYF
TGTGCCAGCAGCGGGGTCTACACGGAGACCCAGTACTTC
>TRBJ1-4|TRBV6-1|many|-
CASEEEKLFF
TGTGCCAGCGAGGAGGAAAAACTGTTTTTT
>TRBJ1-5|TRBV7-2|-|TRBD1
CASSLGSTGSNQPQHF
TGTGCCAGCAGCTTAGGGTCGACAGGGTCCAATCAGCCCCAGCATTTT
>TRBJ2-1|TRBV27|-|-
CASSSERPPSYNEQFF
TGTGCCAGCAGTTCGGAACGTCCTCCCTCCTACAATGAGCAGTTCTTC
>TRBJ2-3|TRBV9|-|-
CAHRGPPTDTQYF
TGTGCCCACCGGGGACCCCCCACAGATACGCAGTATTTT
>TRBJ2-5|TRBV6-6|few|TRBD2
CASTERRGAETQYF
TGTGCCAGCACCGAAAGGCGGGGGGCTGAGACCCAGTACTTC
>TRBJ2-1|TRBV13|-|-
CASSLFSYEQFF
TGTGCCAGCAGCTTATTTAGCTATGAGCAGTTCTTC
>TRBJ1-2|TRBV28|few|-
CASSYLRVGGYTF
TGTGCCAGCAGTTACCTGCGAGTTGGGGGCTACACCTTC
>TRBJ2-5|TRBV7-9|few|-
CASGDGGLQETQYF
TGTGCCAGCGGCGATGGGGGGTTACAAGAGACCCAGTACTTC
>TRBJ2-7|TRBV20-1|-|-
CSAPDRSSYEQYF
TGCAGTGCTCCGGACAGAAGCTCCTACGAGCAGTACTTC
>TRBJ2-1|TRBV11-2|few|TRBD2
CASSLDRAGESYNEQFF
TGTGCCAGCAGCTTAGATCGAGCGGGGGAGTCCTACAATGAGCAGTTCTTC
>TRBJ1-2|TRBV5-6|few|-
CASMRGSGYGYTF
TGTGCCAGCATGCGGGGGAGCGGCTATGGCTACACCTTC
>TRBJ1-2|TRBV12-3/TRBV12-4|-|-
CASSLNQGRTF
TGTGCCAGCAGTTTAAATCAGGGTCGCACCTTC
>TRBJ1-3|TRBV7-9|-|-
CASSPRTGGGTIYF
TGTGCCAGCAGCCCAAGGACTGGTGGAGGCACCATATATTTT
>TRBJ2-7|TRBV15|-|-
CATSREGGNYEQYF
TGTGCCACCAGCAGAGAGGGCGGAAACTACGAGCAGTACTTC
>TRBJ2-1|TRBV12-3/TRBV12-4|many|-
CASSLSREPYNEQFF
TGTGCCAGCAGTTTATCCCGGGAACCCTACAATGAGCAGTTCTTC
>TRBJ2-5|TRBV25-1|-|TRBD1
CASTMDRGGETQYF
TGTGCCAGCACAATGGACAGGGGCGGCGAGACCCAGTACTTC
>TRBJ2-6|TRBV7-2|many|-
CASSLGGSGANVLTF
TGTGCCAGCAGCTTAGGAGGCTCTGGGGCCAACGTCCTGACTTTC
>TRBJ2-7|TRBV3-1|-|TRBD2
CASRPSGGAYNEQYF
TGTGCCAGCAGGCCTAGCGGGGGGGCCTACAATGAGCAGTACTTC
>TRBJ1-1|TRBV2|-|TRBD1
CASSSDRASEAFF
TGTGCCAGCAGTTCAGACAGGGCTAGTGAAGCTTTCTTT
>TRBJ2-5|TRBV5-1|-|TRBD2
CASSSGTSGNQETQYF
TGCGCCAGCAGCTCCGGGACTAGCGGGAACCAAGAGACCCAGTACTTC
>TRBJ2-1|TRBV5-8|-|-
CASRPRPDSYNEQFF
TGTGCCAGCAGACCCCGCCCTGACTCCTACAATGAGCAGTTCTTC
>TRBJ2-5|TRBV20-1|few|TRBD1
CSARDLQGARRETQYF
TGCAGTGCTAGAGATTTACAGGGGGCGAGGCGAGAGACCCAGTACTTC
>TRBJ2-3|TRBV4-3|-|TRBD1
CASSQDQPGQGRDTQYF
TGCGCCAGCAGCCAAGATCAGCCGGGACAGGGTCGTGATACGCAGTATTTT
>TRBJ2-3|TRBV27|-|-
CASSLNWYTDTQYF
TGTGCCAGCAGTTTGAATTGGTACACAGATACGCAGTATTTT
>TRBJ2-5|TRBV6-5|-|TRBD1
CASSYAGQGGKTQYF
TGTGCCAGCAGTTACGCGGGACAGGGTGGCAAGACCCAGTACTTC
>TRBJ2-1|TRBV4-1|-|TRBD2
CASSQGERGGLNEQFF
TGCGCCAGCAGCCAGGGAGAGCGGGGGGGGTTAAATGAGCAGTTCTTC